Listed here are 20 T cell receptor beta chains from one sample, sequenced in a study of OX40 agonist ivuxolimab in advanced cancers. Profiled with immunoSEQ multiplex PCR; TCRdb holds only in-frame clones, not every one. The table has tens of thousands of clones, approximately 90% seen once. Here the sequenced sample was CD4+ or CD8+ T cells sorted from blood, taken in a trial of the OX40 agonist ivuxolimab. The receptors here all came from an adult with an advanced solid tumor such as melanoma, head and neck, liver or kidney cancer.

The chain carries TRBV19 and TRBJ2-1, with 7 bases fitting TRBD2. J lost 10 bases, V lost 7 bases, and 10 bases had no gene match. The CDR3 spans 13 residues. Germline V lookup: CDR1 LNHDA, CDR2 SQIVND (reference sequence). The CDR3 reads CASTLPLSGEQFF. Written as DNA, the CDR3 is TGTGCCAGTACCCTCCCCCTTAGCGGGGAGCAGTTCTTC.

This CDR3 reads CASSLAGAAGEQFF. The CDR3 DNA reads TGTGCCAGCAGCTTAGCGGGGGCAGCTGGTGAGCAGTTCTTC. The gene calls are TRBV7-2 and TRBJ2-1; tentative D call: TRBD1 (6 bases). The CDR3 contains 14 residues. Trimming removed 0 bases from V and 9 bases from J, with 12 bases in between. Germline loops: CDR1 SGHTA, CDR2 FQGNSA.

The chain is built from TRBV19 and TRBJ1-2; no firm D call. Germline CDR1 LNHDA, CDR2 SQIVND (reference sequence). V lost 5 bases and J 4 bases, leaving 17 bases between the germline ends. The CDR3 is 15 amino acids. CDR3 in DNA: TGTGCCAGTAGTCTCCCAAGGGATTATATCTATGGCTACACCTTC. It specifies CASSLPRDYIYGYTF. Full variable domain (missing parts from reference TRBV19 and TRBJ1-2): DGGITQSPKYLFRKEGQNVTLSCEQNLNHDAMYWYRQDPGQGLRLIYYSQIVNDFQKGDIAEGYSVSREKKESFPLTVTSAQKNPTAFYLCASSLPRDYIYGYTFGSGTRLTVV.

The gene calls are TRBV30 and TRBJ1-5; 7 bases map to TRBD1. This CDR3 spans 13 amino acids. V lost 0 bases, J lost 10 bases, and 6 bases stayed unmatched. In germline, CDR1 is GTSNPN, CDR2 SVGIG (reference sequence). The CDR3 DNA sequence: TGTGCCTGGAGTGTTCAAGGGGGCGATCCCCAGCATTTT. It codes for CAWSVQGGDPQHF.

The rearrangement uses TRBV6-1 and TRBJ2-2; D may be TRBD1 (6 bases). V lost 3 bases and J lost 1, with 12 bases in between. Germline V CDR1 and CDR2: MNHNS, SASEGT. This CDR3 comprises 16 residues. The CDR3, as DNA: TGTGCCAGCAGTGATCGACAGGTTGGGAACACCGGGGAGCTGTTTTTT. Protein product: CASSDRQVGNTGELFF.

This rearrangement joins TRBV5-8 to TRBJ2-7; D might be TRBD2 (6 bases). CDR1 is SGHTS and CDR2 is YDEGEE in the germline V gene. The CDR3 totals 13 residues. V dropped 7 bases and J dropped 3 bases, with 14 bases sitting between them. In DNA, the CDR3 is TGTGCCAGCGGACGGAGGGACGGCTACGAGCAGTACTTC. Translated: CASGRRDGYEQYF.

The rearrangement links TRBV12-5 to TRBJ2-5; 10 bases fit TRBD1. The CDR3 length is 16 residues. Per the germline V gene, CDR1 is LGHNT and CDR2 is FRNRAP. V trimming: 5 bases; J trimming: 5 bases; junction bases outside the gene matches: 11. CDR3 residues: CASGENPGQGQETQYF. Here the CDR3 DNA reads TGTGCTAGTGGTGAAAATCCGGGACAGGGGCAGGAGACCCAGTACTTC. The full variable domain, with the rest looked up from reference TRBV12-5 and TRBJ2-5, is DARVTQTPRHKVTEMGQEVTMRCQPILGHNTVFWYRQTMMQGLELLAYFRNRAPLDDSGMPKDRFSAEMPDATLATLKIQPSEPRDSAVYFCASGENPGQGQETQYFGPGTRLLVL.

CDR3 in DNA: TGCAGCGTTGAATCGGCTCGTGGAAGTCCCTACGAGCAGTACTTC. Translated, it gives CSVESARGSPYEQYF. This chain uses TRBV29-1 with TRBJ2-7, with D unclear. The ends were cut back, 2 bases at V and 2 bases at J, with 16 bases in the middle. The CDR3 contains 15 residues. Looked up from germline, CDR1 is SQVTM and CDR2 is ANQGSEA.

DNA of the CDR3: TGTGCCAGCACAACAGGGAACACTGAAGCTTTCTTT. Translating it yields CASTTGNTEAFF. The chain combines TRBV6-1 with TRBJ1-1; possible D gene TRBD1, 5 bases. Deletions cut 7 bases from V and 1 base from J, with 7 bases between. Germline lookup yields CDR1 MNHNS and CDR2 SASEGT. This CDR3 region has 12 residues.

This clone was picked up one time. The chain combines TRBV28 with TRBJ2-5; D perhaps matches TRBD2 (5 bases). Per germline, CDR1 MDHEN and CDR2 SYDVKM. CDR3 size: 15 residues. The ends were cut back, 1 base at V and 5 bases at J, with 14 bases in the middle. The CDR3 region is CASSLFRTGGETQYF. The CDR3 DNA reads TGTGCCAGCAGTTTATTTAGGACCGGCGGGGAGACCCAGTACTTC. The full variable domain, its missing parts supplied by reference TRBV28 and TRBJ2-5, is DVKVTQSSRYLVKRTGEKVFLECVQDMDHENMFWYRQDPGLGLRLIYFSYDVKMKEKGDIPEGYSVSREKKERFSLILESASTNQTSMYLCASSLFRTGGETQYFGPGTRLLVL.

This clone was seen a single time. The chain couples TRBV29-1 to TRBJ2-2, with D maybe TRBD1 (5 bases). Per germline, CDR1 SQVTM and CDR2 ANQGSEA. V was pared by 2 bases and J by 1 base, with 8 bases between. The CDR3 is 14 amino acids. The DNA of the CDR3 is TGCAGCGTTGAACAGGGCGGGAACACCGGGGAGCTGTTTTTT. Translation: CSVEQGGNTGELFF.

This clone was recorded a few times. CDR3 sequence (DNA): TGTGCCAGCAGCCCGGAGACAGGGCATAATTCACCCCTCCACTTT. This codes for CASSPETGHNSPLHF. The chain links TRBV7-8 to TRBJ1-6; 7 bases align to TRBD1. Germline CDR1 SGHVS, CDR2 FQNEAQ. With V trimmed by 5 bases and J by 5 bases, 6 bases remained unmatched. This CDR3 contains 15 residues.

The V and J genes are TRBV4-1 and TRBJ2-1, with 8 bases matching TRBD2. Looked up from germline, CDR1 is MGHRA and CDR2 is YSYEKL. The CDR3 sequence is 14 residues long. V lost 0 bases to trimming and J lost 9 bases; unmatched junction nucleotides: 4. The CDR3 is CASSQDVGGVEQFF. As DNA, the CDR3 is TGCGCCAGCAGCCAAGACGTCGGGGGGGTTGAGCAGTTCTTC.

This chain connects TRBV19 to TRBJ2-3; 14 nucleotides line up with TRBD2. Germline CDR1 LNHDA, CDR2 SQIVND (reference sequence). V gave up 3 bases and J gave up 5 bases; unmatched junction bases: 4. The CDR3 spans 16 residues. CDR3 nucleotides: TGTGCCAGTAGTATGACTAGCGGGGGGGAGGGAGATACGCAGTATTTT. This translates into CASSMTSGGEGDTQYF.

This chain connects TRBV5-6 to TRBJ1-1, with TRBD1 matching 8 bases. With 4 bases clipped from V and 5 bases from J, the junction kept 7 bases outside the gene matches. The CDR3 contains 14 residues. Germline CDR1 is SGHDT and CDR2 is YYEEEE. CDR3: CASSPWTGRTEAFF. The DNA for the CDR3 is TGTGCCAGCAGCCCCTGGACAGGGAGGACTGAAGCTTTCTTT. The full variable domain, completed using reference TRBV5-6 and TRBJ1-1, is DAGVTQSPTHLIKTRGQQVTLRCSPKSGHDTVSWYQQALGQGPQFIFQYYEEEERQRGNFPDRFSGHQFPNYSSELNVNALLLGDSALYLCASSPWTGRTEAFFGQGTRLTVV.

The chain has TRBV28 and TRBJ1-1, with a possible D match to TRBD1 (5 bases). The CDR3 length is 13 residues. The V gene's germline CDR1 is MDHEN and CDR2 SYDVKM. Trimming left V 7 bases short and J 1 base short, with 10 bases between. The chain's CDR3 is CASTIGGNTEAFF. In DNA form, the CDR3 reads TGTGCCAGCACCATTGGGGGGAACACTGAAGCTTTCTTT.

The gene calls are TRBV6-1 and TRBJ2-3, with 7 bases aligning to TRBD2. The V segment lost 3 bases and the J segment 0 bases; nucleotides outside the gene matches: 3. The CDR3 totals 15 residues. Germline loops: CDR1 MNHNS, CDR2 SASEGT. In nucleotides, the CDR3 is TGTGCCAGCAGTGATTGGGGGGGGAGCACAGATACGCAGTATTTT. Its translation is CASSDWGGSTDTQYF.

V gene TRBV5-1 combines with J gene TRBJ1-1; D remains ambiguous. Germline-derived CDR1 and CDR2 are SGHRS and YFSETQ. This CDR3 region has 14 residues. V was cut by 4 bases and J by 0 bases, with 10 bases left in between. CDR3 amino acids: CASSDPWMNTEAFF. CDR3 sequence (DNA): TGCGCCAGCAGCGATCCTTGGATGAACACTGAAGCTTTCTTT.

CDR3 amino acids: CASSVGLSTDTQYF. The DNA of the CDR3 is TGTGCCAGCAGCGTTGGGTTAAGCACAGATACGCAGTATTTT. V is TRBV9 and J is TRBJ2-3; no clear D gene. Germline CDR1 reads SGDLS; CDR2 reads YYNGEE. CDR3 length equals 14 residues. V shed 2 bases and J shed 0 bases, with 7 bases lying between them.

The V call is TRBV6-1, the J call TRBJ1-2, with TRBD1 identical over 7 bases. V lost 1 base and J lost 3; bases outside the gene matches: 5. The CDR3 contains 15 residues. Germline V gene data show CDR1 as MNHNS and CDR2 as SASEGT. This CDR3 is CASSEDRDSYYGYTF. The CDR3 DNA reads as TGTGCCAGCAGTGAAGACAGGGACAGCTACTATGGCTACACCTTC.